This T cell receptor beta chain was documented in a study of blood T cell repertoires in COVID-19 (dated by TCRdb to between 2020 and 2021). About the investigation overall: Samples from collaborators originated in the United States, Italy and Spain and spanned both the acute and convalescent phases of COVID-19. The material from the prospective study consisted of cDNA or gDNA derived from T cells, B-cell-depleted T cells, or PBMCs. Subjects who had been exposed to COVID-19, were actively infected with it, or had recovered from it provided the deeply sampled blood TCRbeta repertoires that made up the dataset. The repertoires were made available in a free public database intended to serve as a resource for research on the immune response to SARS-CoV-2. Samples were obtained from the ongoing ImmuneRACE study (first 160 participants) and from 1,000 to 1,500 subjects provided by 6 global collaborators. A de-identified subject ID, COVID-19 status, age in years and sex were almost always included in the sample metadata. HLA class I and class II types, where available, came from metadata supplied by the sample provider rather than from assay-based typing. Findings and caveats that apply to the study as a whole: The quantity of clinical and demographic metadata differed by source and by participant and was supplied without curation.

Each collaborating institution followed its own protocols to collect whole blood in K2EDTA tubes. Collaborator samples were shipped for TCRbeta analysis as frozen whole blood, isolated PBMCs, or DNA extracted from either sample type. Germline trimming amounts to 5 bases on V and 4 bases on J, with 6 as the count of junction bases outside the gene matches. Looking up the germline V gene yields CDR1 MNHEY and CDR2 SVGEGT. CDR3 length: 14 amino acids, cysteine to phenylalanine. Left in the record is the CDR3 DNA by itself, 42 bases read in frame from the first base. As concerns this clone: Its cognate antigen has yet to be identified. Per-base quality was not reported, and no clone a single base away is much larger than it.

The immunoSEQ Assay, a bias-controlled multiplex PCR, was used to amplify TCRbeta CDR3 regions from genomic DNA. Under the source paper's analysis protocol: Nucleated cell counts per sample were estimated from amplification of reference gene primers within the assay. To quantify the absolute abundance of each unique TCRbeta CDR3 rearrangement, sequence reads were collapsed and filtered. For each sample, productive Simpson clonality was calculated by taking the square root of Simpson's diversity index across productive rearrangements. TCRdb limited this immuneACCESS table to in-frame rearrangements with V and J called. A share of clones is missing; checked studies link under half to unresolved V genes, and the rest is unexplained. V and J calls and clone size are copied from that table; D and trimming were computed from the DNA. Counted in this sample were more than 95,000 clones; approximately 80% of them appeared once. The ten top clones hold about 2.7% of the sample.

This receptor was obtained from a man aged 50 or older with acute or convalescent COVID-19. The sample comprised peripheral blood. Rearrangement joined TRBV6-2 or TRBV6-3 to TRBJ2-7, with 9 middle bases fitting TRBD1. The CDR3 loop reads CASSNRDRVYEQYF. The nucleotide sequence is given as TGTGCCAGCAGTAACCGGGACAGGGTTTACGAGCAGTACTTC.